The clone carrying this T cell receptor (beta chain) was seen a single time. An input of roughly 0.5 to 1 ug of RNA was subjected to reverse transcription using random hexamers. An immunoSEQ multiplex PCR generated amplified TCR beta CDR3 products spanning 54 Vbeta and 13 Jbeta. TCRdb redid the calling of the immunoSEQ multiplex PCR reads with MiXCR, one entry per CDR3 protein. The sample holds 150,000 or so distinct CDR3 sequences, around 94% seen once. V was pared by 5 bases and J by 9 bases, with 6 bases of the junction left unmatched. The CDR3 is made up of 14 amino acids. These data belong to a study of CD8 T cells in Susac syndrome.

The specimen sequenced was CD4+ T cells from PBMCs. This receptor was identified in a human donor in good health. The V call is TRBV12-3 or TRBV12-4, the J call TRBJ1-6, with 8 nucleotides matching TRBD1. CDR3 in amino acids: CASSPTGEGSPLHF. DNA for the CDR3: TGTGCCAGCAGTCCGACAGGGGAAGGTTCACCCCTCCACTTT.